Reported below is one TCR beta chain. Its antigen target is currently unknown. One base away there is no much larger clone; base qualities are not given. The library was produced with the immunoSEQ multiplex PCR assay. Turning to the authors' computational methods: A statistical classification framework was built to diagnose cytomegalovirus status from the catalog of TCR beta chain sequences. TCRdb limited this immuneACCESS table to in-frame rearrangements with V and J called. A share of clones is missing; checked studies link under half to unresolved V genes, and the rest is unexplained. V, J and clone size are taken as reported in that table, and D and trimming were inferred from the DNA itself. This sample gives 220,000 or so clones in total; less than 90% of them show up just once. The ten largest clones add up to around 5.6% of the sample. These data are taken from a study of cytomegalovirus exposure and HLA in healthy donors (dated by TCRdb to the late 2010s). With respect to the entire study: According to a later analysis, one platform produced both the roughly 120 validation repertoires and the roughly 650 repertoires of the first cohort. The study was designed to test whether signatures of past pathogen exposure could be identified by cataloging public T cell receptors. High-throughput TCR immunosequencing, statistical association of individual TCRs with disease status, and machine learning were combined to predict cytomegalovirus infection status. Besides the first cohort of approximately 710 subjects, a separate validation cohort made up of 120 different subjects was used. What the study reported, not specific to this receptor: The validation cohort had no HLA typing available for a later analysis, so co-occurrence within that cohort was assessed over all 120 or so repertoires. Across donors, most TCR sequences were observed very rarely, whereas some public TCRs were present in many individuals. A few of the identified cytomegalovirus-associated TCR beta chains were confirmed in vitro to be specific for cytomegalovirus antigens. The classifier was reported to diagnose cytomegalovirus status with high specificity and sensitivity in both the original and validation cohorts. The authors suggested that the approach could potentially be generalized to other disease states and immunological phenotypes. Subsequent analysis determined that TCRs grouped into clusters in the first cohort also showed a tendency toward co-occurrence across the roughly 110 validation repertoires, and 85% to 95% of cluster scores exceeded 0. The study listed 164 TCR beta chains as associated with cytomegalovirus.

The donors were included in the validation cohort of over a hundred subjects, a group kept apart from the approximately 650-subject first cohort. V sheds 5 bases and J sheds 0 bases, leaving 14 bases between their ends. The germline V gene yields MGHDK for CDR1 and SYGVNS for CDR2. Measured from the cysteine to the phenylalanine, the CDR3 is 15 residues long. The entry retains the CDR3 DNA only, 45 bases that are in frame from base 1. The chain is assembled from TRBV25-1 and TRBJ2-7; a tentative D match to TRBD2 spans 5 bases. This TCR came from a woman in her late teens or twenties in good health and CMV-seronegative. The sequenced sample consisted of PBMCs. DNA sequence: TGTGCCAGCAGTTCACCGGGAACTAGCTCCTACGAGCAGTACTTC. Translated, this is CASSSPGTSSYEQYF.